This TCR beta chain is drawn from a study of blood T cell repertoires in COVID-19. Study-wide background: Specimens from acute and convalescent COVID-19 originated in the United States, Italy and Spain.

Per germline, CDR1 LNHNV and CDR2 YYDKDF (reference sequence). The V end was cut by 6 bases, the J end by 0 bases, with 11 bases between. The CDR3 totals 14 residues. Original methodology: Estimated nucleated cell counts came from reference gene primer amplification. TCRdb's copy holds only in-frame clones and misses some; the assay was immunoSEQ multiplex PCR. D and trimming come from the DNA, and the V and J calls and clone size come from that table. The table has roughly 59,000 clones, around 79% seen once. Sequencing was performed on peripheral blood. The sequence was collected from a human donor in a cohort sampled during active COVID-19. The chain uses TRBV15 and TRBJ1-1; D is possibly TRBD1 (6 bases). The CDR3 DNA is TGTGCCACCAGTGGACAGCCACTGAACACTGAAGCTTTCTTT. This codes for CATSGQPLNTEAFF.